This TCR beta chain was sequenced in a study of blood T cell repertoires in COVID-19. Study-level information: Samples came from the United States, Italy and Spain, spanning acute and convalescent COVID-19.

The CDR3 extends over 10 amino acids. CDR1 is SQVTM and CDR2 is ANQGSEA in the germline V gene. About this clone: Germline is not matched at one junction end, which may reflect a read error.

In the study's own analysis: Amplification of reference gene primers provided the estimated nucleated cell counts. The protocol was immunoSEQ multiplex PCR, while the TCRdb copy is restricted to in-frame clones and leaves out a portion. D and trimming come from the DNA, and the V and J calls and clone size come from that table. The data hold 97,000 or so clones, with 70% to 80% observed a single time. The TCR comes from a woman older than 75 with active or convalescent COVID-19. The sample comprised peripheral blood. The rearrangement links TRBV29-1 to TRBJ1-2, with 8 nucleotides matching TRBD1. CDR3 coding DNA: TGCAGCGTTGAAGATTTGGACAGGGCCTTC. Translation: CSVEDLDRAF.